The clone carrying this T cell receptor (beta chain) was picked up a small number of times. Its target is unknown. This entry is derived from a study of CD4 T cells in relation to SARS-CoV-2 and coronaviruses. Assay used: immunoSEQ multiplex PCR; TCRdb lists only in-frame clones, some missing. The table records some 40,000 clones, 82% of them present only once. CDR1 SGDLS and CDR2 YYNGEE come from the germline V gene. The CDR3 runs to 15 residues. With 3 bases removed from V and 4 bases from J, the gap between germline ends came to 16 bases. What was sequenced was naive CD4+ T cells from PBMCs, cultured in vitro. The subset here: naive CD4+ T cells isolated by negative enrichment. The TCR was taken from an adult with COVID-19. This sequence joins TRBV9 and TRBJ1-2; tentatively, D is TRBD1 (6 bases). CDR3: CASSAGRQEAYGYTF. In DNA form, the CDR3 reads TGTGCCAGCAGCGCGGGGAGACAGGAGGCCTATGGCTACACCTTC.